The present TCR beta chain was sequenced within a study of blood T cells in healthy people across ages. General study results and limits: A roughly linear fall in TCR beta diversity per million T cells was seen with increasing age. The diversity estimates, figures obtained from one million T cells, were considered underestimates.

Drawn from each donor were 9 to 10 milliliters of peripheral blood. Total RNA amounts of at least 5 micrograms were extracted per sample. This clonotype was counted only a few times. What it recognizes is unknown. A second PCR, run for roughly 7 to 12 cycles, used a sample-barcoded 5' primer plus a J-beta primer mix. MiXCR, run by TCRdb on the 5' RACE reads, gives a single entry per CDR3 protein. The top ten clones hold 10% to 15% of a sample with about 1.1 million distinct CDR3 sequences, 35% to 40% of them seen once. V lost 2 bases to trimming and J lost 0 bases, with 10 bases between them. The germline gives CDR1 MDHEN, CDR2 SYDVKM. The CDR3 is made up of 15 amino acids.

This TCR was sampled from a young man in good health. The sequencing input was blood. The gene calls are TRBV28 and TRBJ2-5, with D possibly matching TRBD1 (6 bases). The CDR3: CASSLRWGHQETQYF. Here the CDR3 DNA reads TGTGCCAGCAGTTTACGTTGGGGGCACCAAGAGACCCAGTACTTC.